This T cell receptor (beta chain) was captured in a study of lymphopenia after photon versus proton radiotherapy. General study results and limits: A bigger post-nadir fall in TCR diversity correlated inversely with survival time in deceased patients. Relative stability marked proton patients; photon patients lost diversity and naive cells. Oligoclonal CD8+ Temra expansion after nadir drove photon patients' diversity drop.

V was pared by 3 bases and J by 1 base, with 3 bases of the junction left unmatched. The CDR3 extends over 16 amino acids. Germline loops: CDR1 MNHEY, CDR2 SMNVEV (reference sequence). Some clones are missing from TCRdb's copy, which holds only in-frame ones; the method was immunoSEQ multiplex PCR. There are more than 20,000 clones in the sample; approximately 85% occur only once, and roughly 5.2% lies in the top ten. To note about this clone: The antigen remains undetermined.

The chain carries TRBV27 and TRBJ2-3; TRBD2 agrees at 11 bases. The receptor's source is a man aged 25-45 years with gastric cancer. This specimen consisted of peripheral blood, obtained from a patient treated with photon-based radiotherapy. The CDR3 nucleotides read TGTGCCAGCAGTTTGGTGGGACTAGCGGGCACAGATACGCAGTATTTT. As protein: CASSLVGLAGTDTQYF.